This T cell receptor (beta chain) was identified in a study of PD-1 blockade in classical Hodgkin lymphoma. Every single patient, without exception, relapsed after autologous stem cell transplantation, and brentuximab vedotin exposure varied. Patients' outcomes at their best amounted to complete response, partial response or progressive disease. This clone has ten or more counts. What it binds is not known. General observations from the study: Newly diagnosed patients and complete responders had comparable diversity at baseline. CD4+ TCR diversity climbed significantly by C4D1, unlike CD8+ TCR diversity. Repertoires differed for reasons still undefined, possibly disease activity or prior therapy.

Profiling relied on immunoSEQ multiplex PCR, and the TCRdb table lists in-frame clones only, not all of them. This sample has around 96,000 clones, with approximately 88% found just once. The sample was peripheral blood mononuclear cells (PBMCs), taken at baseline. This clonotype originated in a human donor with classical Hodgkin lymphoma.

The DNA of the CDR3 is TGTGCCAGCAGGGGGGACGGCGCTAACTATGGCTACACCTTC. Protein: CASRGDGANYGYTF. The chain uses TRBV28 and TRBJ1-2; tentatively, D is TRBD1 (5 bases). Germline loops: CDR1 MDHEN, CDR2 SYDVKM. CDR3 length equals 14 residues. Trimming shortened V by 6 bases and J by 0 bases, and 11 bases separated the two germline ends.